This paragraph reports one T cell receptor (beta chain). This entry comes from a study of blood T cell repertoires in COVID-19. Study-level information: The samples span acute and convalescent COVID-19 from the United States, Italy and Spain. Sources were T cells, B-cell-depleted T cells, or PBMCs; the material itself was cDNA or gDNA.

V trimming: 1 base; J trimming: 2 bases; junction bases outside the gene matches: 7. CDR1 and CDR2 (germline): MGHDK, SYGVNS. CDR3 length: 17 amino acids. Source study methods: Amplification with reference gene primers provided the estimates of nucleated cell counts. TCRdb's table, derived via immunoSEQ multiplex PCR, lists solely in-frame clones and lacks some. V, J and clone size are those of that table, while D and trimming were read from the DNA. The sample has 99,000 or so clones, 75% to 95% seen once; the top ten hold approximately 6%. The clonotype comes from a human donor in a cohort sampled during active COVID-19. This rearrangement joins TRBV25-1 to TRBJ2-3; 9 bases map to TRBD2. The sequencing input was peripheral blood. As DNA, the CDR3 is TGTGCCAGCAGTGAATTGGGGCTAGCGGGAAACACAGATACGCAGTATTTT. It yields the protein CASSELGLAGNTDTQYF. The entire variable domain, with the rest obtained from reference TRBV25-1 and TRBJ2-3, is as follows: EADIYQTPRYLVIGTGKKITLECSQTMGHDKMYWYQQDPGMELHLIHYSYGVNSTEKGDLSSESTVSRIRTEHFPLTLESARPSHTSQYLCASSELGLAGNTDTQYFGPGTRLTVL.